This T cell receptor (beta chain) was sequenced in a study of technical replicates of blood from a handful of donors. The data were produced by immunoSEQ multiplex PCR, yet TCRdb's version contains in-frame clones alone and is incomplete. The repertoire includes about 15,000 clones, roughly 83% of them detected once, and approximately 12% sits in the top ten. This clone has just a few counts. V lost 0 bases and J lost 1; bases outside the gene matches: 1. Germline V gene data show CDR1 as SGHVS and CDR2 as FQNEAQ. This CDR3 comprises 17 residues. The chain links TRBV7-8 to TRBJ2-2, with 11 bases identical to TRBD2. The origin of this receptor is a human donor in good health. The sequencing input was PBMCs. The CDR3 is CASSLAGTSGNTGELFF. The DNA of the CDR3 is TGTGCCAGCAGCTTAGCTGGGACTAGCGGGAACACCGGGGAGCTGTTTTTT.